Reported below is one T cell receptor beta chain. This entry comes from a study of T cell responses to AZD1222 COVID-19 vaccine. Using immunoSEQ multiplex PCR, the repertoire was profiled, and TCRdb retains in-frame clones only, with some absent. The table records 150,000 to 200,000 clones, 80% to 90% of them present only once. Per the germline V gene, CDR1 is SNHLY and CDR2 is FYNNEI. The length of the CDR3 is 14 residues. V gave up 6 bases and J gave up 3 bases; unmatched junction bases: 4. The TCR comes from an adult in good health. The sequenced sample was peripheral blood, obtained on day 0 of MenACWY control vaccination. J is TRBJ1-2 and V is TRBV2; 10 bases are shared with TRBD1. The CDR3 DNA is TGTGCCAGCAGCGGGGACAGGGGAGACTATGGCTACACCTTC. Amino acid sequence: CASSGDRGDYGYTF. Full variable domain (missing parts from reference TRBV2 and TRBJ1-2): EPEVTQTPSHQVTQMGQEVILRCVPISNHLYFYWYRQILGQKVEFLVSFYNNEISEKSEIFDDQFSVERPDGSNFTLKIRSTKLEDSAMYFCASSGDRGDYGYTFGSGTRLTVV.